Shown below are 23 T cell receptor beta chains from a single sample sequenced in a study of blood T cell repertoires in COVID-19. The assay was immunoSEQ multiplex PCR, and TCRdb's table has in-frame clones only and misses some. Of a few hundred thousand clones detected, 89% appear once; the ten largest clones hold just under 0.95%. The sample taken for sequencing was peripheral blood. The receptor set was obtained from a woman between 40 and 55 years old who had recovered from COVID-19.

The chain combines TRBV27 with TRBJ1-1; 7 bases fit TRBD1. The CDR3 length is 16 residues. Per germline, CDR1 MNHEY and CDR2 SMNVEV (reference sequence). V lost 6 bases and J lost 3; bases outside the gene matches: 13. The CDR3, as DNA: TGTGCCAGCAGCCCGTCGACAGGGCTCGTCCACACTGAAGCTTTCTTT. Protein product: CASSPSTGLVHTEAFF.

The CDR3 sequence: CATSEDRYSNQPQHF. DNA of the CDR3: TGTGCCACCAGCGAGGACAGATATAGCAATCAGCCCCAGCATTTT. The chain joins TRBV15 to TRBJ1-5, with D perhaps matching TRBD1 (6 bases). The CDR3 covers 15 residues. Germline V gene sequence: CDR1 LNHNV, CDR2 YYDKDF (reference sequence). The V end lost 5 bases, the J end lost 0 bases, and 11 bases lay between the germline ends.

This chain links TRBV5-6 with TRBJ2-2, with D maybe TRBD2 (5 bases). Germline V gene sequence: CDR1 SGHDT, CDR2 YYEEEE. The CDR3 has 15 amino acids. V lost 1 base and J lost 6, with 13 bases in between. CDR3 sequence: CASSLPGSGAGELFF. The CDR3 DNA follows: TGTGCCAGCAGCTTGCCGGGATCTGGCGCCGGGGAGCTGTTTTTT.

This chain joins TRBV7-8 and TRBJ1-2; 9 bases line up with TRBD1. The CDR3 consists of 14 residues. V gave up 3 bases and J gave up 7 bases; unmatched junction bases: 6. Germline V gene sequence: CDR1 SGHVS, CDR2 FQNEAQ. This CDR3 reads CASSLEQGASGYTF. DNA for the CDR3: TGTGCCAGCAGCTTGGAACAGGGGGCATCTGGCTACACCTTC. The full variable domain, in which reference TRBV7-8 and TRBJ1-2 provide the parts outside the CDR3, is GAGVSQSPRYKVAKRGQDVALRCDPISGHVSLFWYQQALGQGPEFLTYFQNEAQLDKSGLPSDRFFAERPEGSVSTLKIQRTQQEDSAVYLCASSLEQGASGYTFGSGTRLTVV.

This chain links TRBV5-1 with TRBJ2-1, with 7 bases matching TRBD1. The germline V gene encodes CDR1 SGHRS and CDR2 YFSETQ. Trimming at V came to 3 bases and at J to 2 bases, leaving 8 bases not matched to a gene. This CDR3 is 16 amino acids long. The CDR3 reads CASSSRLGQAYNEQFF. Written as DNA, the CDR3 is TGCGCCAGCAGCTCTAGGCTAGGACAGGCCTACAATGAGCAGTTCTTC.

The chain recombines TRBV5-4 with TRBJ1-1; D remains ambiguous. V was trimmed by 4 bases and J by 4 bases, leaving 11 bases between them. From germline, CDR1 is SGHNT and CDR2 YYREEE (reference sequence). This CDR3 is built from 13 residues. The CDR3 sequence: CASSPGRVTEAFF. CDR3 nucleotides: TGTGCCAGCAGCCCGGGGAGGGTCACTGAAGCTTTCTTT.

The V and J genes are TRBV27 and TRBJ1-3; no clear D gene. Germline V lookup: CDR1 MNHEY, CDR2 SMNVEV (reference sequence). The CDR3 spans 14 residues. Trimming took off 6 bases at V and 0 bases at J, with 9 bases between the two ends. CDR3 protein: CASSPTSSGNTIYF. The CDR3, as DNA: TGTGCCAGCAGCCCCACCAGCTCTGGAAACACCATATATTTT.

The chain is built from TRBV6-5 and TRBJ1-1; D gene uncertain. Trimming left V 7 bases short and J 1 base short, with 13 bases between. Germline V gene data show CDR1 as MNHEY and CDR2 as SVGAGI. The CDR3 consists of 14 residues. Written as DNA, the CDR3 is TGTGCCAGCACCTCCTTAGTTGAGAACACTGAAGCTTTCTTT. Protein: CASTSLVENTEAFF.

The rearrangement uses TRBV19 and TRBJ2-7; 11 bases are a match to TRBD1. Germline trimming cut 2 bases from V and 6 bases from J; bases unmatched to any gene: 3. CDR1 and CDR2 from the germline V gene are LNHDA and SQIVND (reference sequence). There are 14 residues in the CDR3. CDR3 in amino acids: CASSIRGQGGEQYF. The CDR3 DNA reads as TGTGCCAGTAGTATACGGGGACAGGGGGGCGAGCAGTACTTC.

This clone occurred a few times. The chain employs TRBV27 and TRBJ2-7; D may be TRBD2 (7 bases). Germline V lookup: CDR1 MNHEY, CDR2 SMNVEV (reference sequence). The CDR3 loop spans 15 amino acids. Trimming took 2 bases from V and 2 from J, leaving 13 bases between them. CDR3 nucleotides: TGTGCCAGCAGTTTACGGGCGGGGGCGACCTACGAGCAGTACTTC. It translates to CASSLRAGATYEQYF.

This clone was detected once. Other DNA sequences from this sample encode an identical CDR3 as well. The chain combines TRBV27 with TRBJ1-2, with D possibly TRBD1 on 6 matching bases. The CDR3 has 13 amino acids. Per the germline V gene, CDR1 is MNHEY and CDR2 is SMNVEV (reference sequence). V lost 5 bases to trimming and J lost 5 bases, with 12 bases between them. The DNA for the CDR3 is TGTGCCAGCAGTCTTAGGGGGGGGTATGGCTACACCTTC. Translation gives CASSLRGGYGYTF.

Worth noting for this clone: The DNA is omitted, as the CDR3 cannot be located on it reliably, and the CDR3 follows TCRdb's listing. The chain has TRBV7-2 and TRBJ2-3; the tabulated D call, TRBD1, remains unverified against the DNA. Germline V CDR1 and CDR2: SGHTA, FQGNSA. The CDR3 spans 15 residues, counting both ends. CDR3 in amino acids: CASSFLWAATDTQYF.

J is TRBJ2-2 and V is TRBV27, with 7 nucleotides matching TRBD2. The CDR3 is 15 amino acids. The ends lost 11 bases at V and 1 base at J; junction bases unmatched: 10. Germline V gene lookup returns CDR1 MNHEY and CDR2 SMNVEV (reference sequence). DNA of the CDR3: TGTGCCCGCGGGTGGGGGGGAATGAACACCGGGGAGCTGTTTTTT. Amino acids: CARGWGGMNTGELFF.

The chain has TRBV30 and TRBJ2-2; 7 bases map to TRBD1. The length of the CDR3 is 14 residues. J was trimmed by 1 base and V by 3 bases; bases with no gene match: 2. CDR1 is GTSNPN, CDR2 SVGIG, per germline (reference sequence). The CDR3: CAWRGDRNTGELFF. The CDR3 DNA sequence: TGTGCCTGGAGGGGGGACAGGAACACCGGGGAGCTGTTTTTT.

The rearrangement uses TRBV5-1 and TRBJ2-4, with TRBD1 matching over 8 bases. In germline, CDR1 is SGHRS, CDR2 YFSETQ. There are 15 residues in the CDR3. After removal of 5 bases from V and 6 bases from J, the junction contained 10 bases not matched to a gene. This chain's CDR3 is CASSFNGQGVNIQYF. The CDR3 DNA follows: TGCGCCAGCAGTTTCAATGGACAGGGTGTAAACATTCAGTACTTC.

The chain links TRBV6-2 or TRBV6-3 to TRBJ2-7; D gene uncertain. V was clipped by 6 bases and J by 4 bases, with 10 bases between them. This CDR3 has 12 residues. Germline lookup yields CDR1 MNHEY and CDR2 SVGEGT. Written as DNA, the CDR3 is TGTGCCAGCAGCGAGATCTCTTACGAGCAGTACTTC. Protein product: CASSEISYEQYF.

V and J are TRBV9 and TRBJ2-3, with a weak D call TRBD2 (7 bases). The CDR3 is 14 residues long. The germline V and J ends were trimmed by 6 bases and 3 bases, with 14 bases remaining between them. Germline CDR1 and CDR2: SGDLS and YYNGEE. CDR3 DNA sequence: TGTGCCAGCACCCCCGAGGGGGGGACAGATACGCAGTATTTT. Translation gives CASTPEGGTDTQYF.

The genes are TRBV5-1 and TRBJ2-1, with TRBD2 identical over 13 bases. The CDR3 is made up of 15 amino acids. Per germline, CDR1 SGHRS and CDR2 YFSETQ. V shed 4 bases, J shed 7 bases, and the junction held 5 bases outside the gene matches. Here the CDR3 DNA reads TGCGCCAGCAGCCCCCGGACTAGCGGGAGTAATGAGCAGTTCTTC. Translation: CASSPRTSGSNEQFF.

This sequence joins TRBV3-1 (or the pseudogene TRBV3-2) and TRBJ2-1, with 10 positions matching TRBD1. Germline CDR1 reads LGHDT; CDR2 reads YNNKEL (reference sequence). The CDR3 totals 14 residues. Trimming at V came to 7 bases and at J to 8 bases, leaving 8 bases not matched to a gene. The CDR3 loop is CASNSGTGVYEQFF. CDR3 DNA: TGTGCCAGCAACTCCGGGACAGGGGTTTATGAGCAGTTCTTC.

This chain joins TRBV3-1 (or the pseudogene TRBV3-2) and TRBJ2-5, with D hard to call. Trimming cost V 1 base and J 3 bases, with 9 bases left between them. This CDR3 contains 14 residues. CDR1 LGHDT and CDR2 YNNKEL come from the germline V gene (reference sequence). The DNA of the CDR3 is TGTGCCAGCAGCCAAGTCGGTCGGGAAGAGACCCAGTACTTC. Translation gives CASSQVGREETQYF.

CDR3 protein: CASSYSTGGENTF. The CDR3 DNA reads as TGTGCCAGCAGTTACTCGACAGGGGGGGAGAACACCTTC. The gene calls are TRBV6-5 and TRBJ1-2, with 9 nucleotides matching TRBD1. Germline CDR1 reads MNHEY; CDR2 reads SVGAGI. The V gene end was trimmed by 0 bases and the J gene end by 12 bases; junction bases not matched to a gene: 5. The length of the CDR3 is 13 residues.

This clone has a single count. The V call is TRBV3-1 (or the pseudogene TRBV3-2), the J call TRBJ1-4; TRBD1 aligns across 8 bases. This CDR3 is built from 16 residues. Germline assignment: CDR1 LGHDT and CDR2 YNNKEL (reference sequence). Trimming removed 1 base from V and 5 bases from J; junction bases left unmatched: 6. The CDR3 region has the DNA TGTGCCAGCAGCCAAGGTTCTACAGGGGGAAATGAAAAACTGTTTTTT. Residues: CASSQGSTGGNEKLFF.

The chain combines TRBV5-1 with TRBJ2-5; 7 positions match TRBD2. Trimming took 4 bases from V and 1 from J; bases not matched to a gene: 10. This CDR3 has 16 amino acids. Germline V gene sequence: CDR1 SGHRS, CDR2 YFSETQ. The CDR3: CASSNIAGAIQETQYF. DNA for the CDR3: TGCGCCAGCAGCAATATAGCGGGCGCCATCCAAGAGACCCAGTACTTC.